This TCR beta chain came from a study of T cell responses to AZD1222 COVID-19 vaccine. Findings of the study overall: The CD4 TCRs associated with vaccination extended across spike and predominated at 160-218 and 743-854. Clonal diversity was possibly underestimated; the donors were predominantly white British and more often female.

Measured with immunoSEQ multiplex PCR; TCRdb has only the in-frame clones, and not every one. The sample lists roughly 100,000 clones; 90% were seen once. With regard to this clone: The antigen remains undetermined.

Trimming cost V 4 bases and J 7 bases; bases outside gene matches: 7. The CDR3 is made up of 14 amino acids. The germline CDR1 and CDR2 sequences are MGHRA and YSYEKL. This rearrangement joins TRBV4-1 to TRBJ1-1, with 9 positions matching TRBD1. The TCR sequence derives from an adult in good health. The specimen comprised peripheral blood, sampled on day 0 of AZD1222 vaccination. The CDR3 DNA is TGCGCCAGCAGCCTCGACAGGGGGAATGGTGAAGCTTTCTTT. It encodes CASSLDRGNGEAFF.